This T cell receptor beta chain was sequenced in a study of control samples from healthy donors and cancer patients. Trimming shortened V by 4 bases and J by 8 bases, and 9 bases separated the two germline ends. Germline assignment: CDR1 ENHRY and CDR2 SYGVKD. The CDR3 runs 12 residues. The repertoire was sequenced with immunoSEQ multiplex PCR; TCRdb's copy has only in-frame clones and lacks some. The sample records fewer than 200,000 clones, roughly 88% being singletons. The sample was blood. This receptor was taken from a woman aged 25-40 years in good health. The genes are TRBV10-3 and TRBJ2-1; D remains ambiguous. The CDR3 protein is CAISVDADEQFF. Written as DNA, the CDR3 is TGTGCCATCAGTGTAGACGCCGATGAGCAGTTCTTC.